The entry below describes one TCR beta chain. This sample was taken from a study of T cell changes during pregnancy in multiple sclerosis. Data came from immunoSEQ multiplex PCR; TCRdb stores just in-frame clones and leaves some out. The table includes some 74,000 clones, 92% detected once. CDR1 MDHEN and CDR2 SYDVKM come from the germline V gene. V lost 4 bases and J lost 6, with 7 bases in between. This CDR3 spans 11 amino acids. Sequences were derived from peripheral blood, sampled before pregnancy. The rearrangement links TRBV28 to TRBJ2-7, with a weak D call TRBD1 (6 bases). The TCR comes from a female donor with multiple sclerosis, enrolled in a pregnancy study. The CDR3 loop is CASSSTGEQYF. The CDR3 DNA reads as TGTGCCAGCAGTTCGACAGGCGAGCAGTACTTC.